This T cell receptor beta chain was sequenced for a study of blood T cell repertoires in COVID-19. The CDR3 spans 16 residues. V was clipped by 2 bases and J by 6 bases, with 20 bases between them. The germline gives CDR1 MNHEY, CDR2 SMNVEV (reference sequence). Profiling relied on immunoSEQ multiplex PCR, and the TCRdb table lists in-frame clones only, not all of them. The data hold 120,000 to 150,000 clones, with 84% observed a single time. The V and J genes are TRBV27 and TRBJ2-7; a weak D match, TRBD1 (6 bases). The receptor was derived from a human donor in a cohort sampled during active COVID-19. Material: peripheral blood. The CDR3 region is CASSLVWGRSSGEQYF. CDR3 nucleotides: TGTGCCAGCAGTTTAGTTTGGGGGCGTAGCTCGGGCGAGCAGTACTTC.